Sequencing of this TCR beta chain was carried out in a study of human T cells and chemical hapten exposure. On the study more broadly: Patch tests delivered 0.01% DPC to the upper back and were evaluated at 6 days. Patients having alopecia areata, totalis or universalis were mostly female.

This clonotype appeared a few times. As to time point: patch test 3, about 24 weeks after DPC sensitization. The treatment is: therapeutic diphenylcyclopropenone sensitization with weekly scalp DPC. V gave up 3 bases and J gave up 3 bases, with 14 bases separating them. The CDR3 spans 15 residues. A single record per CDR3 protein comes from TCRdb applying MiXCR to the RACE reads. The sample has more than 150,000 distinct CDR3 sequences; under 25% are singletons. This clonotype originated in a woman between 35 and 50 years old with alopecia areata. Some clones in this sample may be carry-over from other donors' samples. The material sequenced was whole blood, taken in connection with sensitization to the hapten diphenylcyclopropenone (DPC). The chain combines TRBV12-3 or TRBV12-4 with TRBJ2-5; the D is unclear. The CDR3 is CASSFYRAIKETQYF. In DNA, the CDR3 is TGTGCCAGCAGTTTTTATCGAGCGATAAAAGAGACCCAGTACTTC.